This T cell receptor (beta chain) is drawn from a study of blood T cells in healthy people across ages. Primers used in a second PCR of roughly 7 to 12 cycles were a sample-barcoded 5' primer and a J-beta primer mix. MiXCR, run by TCRdb on the 5' RACE reads, gives a single entry per CDR3 protein. In the table there are about 1.5 million distinct CDR3 sequences, approximately 40% of which are singletons. Germline V CDR1 and CDR2: MNHEY, SVGEGT. V shed 5 bases and J shed 4 bases, with 16 bases lying between them. This CDR3 is 15 amino acids long. The clonotype originates from a woman between 18 and 29 years old in good health. The gene calls are TRBV6-2 or TRBV6-3 and TRBJ2-3, with D possibly being TRBD2 (5 bases). Sequenced: blood. CDR3 protein: CASSQGLEKADTQYF. Here the CDR3 DNA reads TGTGCCAGCAGTCAAGGACTGGAGAAGGCAGATACGCAGTATTTT.